The sequence of this T cell receptor beta chain was determined in a study of PD-1 blockade in classical Hodgkin lymphoma. Study-level results: What drove the repertoire differences, possibly disease activity or prior therapy, has not been defined.

Using immunoSEQ multiplex PCR, the repertoire was profiled, and TCRdb retains in-frame clones only, with some absent. The sample holds around 15,000 clones, roughly 90% seen once. The time point denotes: newly diagnosed, previously untreated cHL patient sample. Thawed PBMCs yielded CD4+ T cells through magnetic negative selection. V lost 6 bases, J lost 0 bases, and 2 bases stayed unmatched. From germline, CDR1 is LNHDA and CDR2 SQIVND (reference sequence). CDR3 length: 14 amino acids. Comments on this clone: The antigen remains unidentified.

Input material: CD4+ T cells from blood. This chain joins TRBV19 and TRBJ2-7; 10 nucleotides line up with TRBD1. The receptor's source is a human donor with classical Hodgkin lymphoma. The CDR3 loop is CASSRDRGSYEQYF. DNA of the CDR3: TGTGCCAGTAGCCGGGACAGGGGCTCCTACGAGCAGTACTTC.